The rows below give T cell receptor beta chains drawn from one sample of a study of blood T cell repertoires in COVID-19. TCRdb's copy holds only in-frame clones and misses some; the assay was immunoSEQ multiplex PCR. The sample contains 130,000 to 150,000 clones, around 91% of which appear only once. Material: peripheral blood. Receptor source: a woman aged 60-70 years with active COVID-19. CDR3s leave out the opening cysteine and the closing phenylalanine or tryptophan.

V gene	J gene	CDR3 protein
TRBV6-6	TRBJ2-3	ASSPRISGGSGADTQY
TRBV28	TRBJ2-7	ASTPGGLHEQY
TRBV6-5	TRBJ2-7	ASSPRGSAYEQY
TRBV28	TRBJ2-1	ASSPTGWANNEQF
TRBV5-6	TRBJ1-2	ASSLTFRGNGYT
TRBV7-2	TRBJ2-1	ASSLGLAGRF
TRBV7-8	TRBJ1-1	ASSLVVNTEAF
TRBV5-6	TRBJ2-3	ASSLMLAGVTDTQY
TRBV7-9	TRBJ2-7	ASSLARQIGSYEQY
TRBV12-5	TRBJ1-2	ASGPGGSYGYT
TRBV18	TRBJ1-1	ASSSGQGRGAEAF
TRBV7-9	TRBJ2-3	ASSSVIDTQY
TRBV29-1	TRBJ1-2	SAGQGNYGYT
TRBV15	TRBJ1-6	ATSDPFRGTAYNSPLH
TRBV5-4	TRBJ1-5	ASSLDRVNQPQH
TRBV19	TRBJ2-2	ASSTSGANTGELF
TRBV7-2	TRBJ2-7	ASSKASGTSGYSYEQY
TRBV4-3	TRBJ1-2	ASSQEGPNRYGYT
TRBV11-3	TRBJ2-3	ASSLRGHSTDTQY
TRBV5-1	TRBJ2-2	ASSLGTGDSGELF
TRBV25-1	TRBJ1-1	ASSEYHSPTEAF
TRBV24-1	TRBJ2-1	ATRTSVYNEQF